This TCR beta chain was sequenced for a study of blood T cell repertoires in COVID-19. Across the study: The cDNA or gDNA used as material had been derived from T cells, B-cell-depleted T cells, or PBMCs.

CDR1 and CDR2 from the germline V gene are SNHLY and FYNNEI. The CDR3 contains 14 residues. V lost 6 bases and J lost 5; bases outside the gene matches: 7. Sequencing used immunoSEQ multiplex PCR; TCRdb keeps in-frame clones, though not all of them. The sample lists about 130,000 clones; 86% were seen once. Participants spanned ages about 18 to 95 years and resided in around 25 US areas. Clinical histories supplied by participants themselves formed the basis of cohort assignment. The study counted Cohort 3 donors as recovered given two negative PCRs, clearance, or symptom resolution. The sequence was collected from a woman aged 45-60 years who had recovered from COVID-19. Sequenced material: PBMCs or T cells enriched from blood (not recorded which). V usage is TRBV2 and J usage is TRBJ1-2; 9 positions match TRBD1. This CDR3 reads CASSSTGGGYGYTF. The CDR3 coding sequence is TGTGCCAGCAGCTCGACAGGGGGTGGGTATGGCTACACCTTC.